This TCR beta chain derives from a study of cytomegalovirus exposure and HLA in healthy donors. General study points: Based on reports, TCR beta sequences accurately predicted HLA-A and HLA-B alleles for most subjects. Cytomegalovirus status was reportedly diagnosed by the classifier with high sensitivity and specificity.

Primers for the PCR totalled 60 Vbeta and 13 Jbeta. TCRdb's table, derived via immunoSEQ multiplex PCR, lists solely in-frame clones and lacks some. The profile shows under 140,000 clones, under 85% of them singletons. Concerning this clone: Its specificity is not known.

This CDR3 comprises 13 residues. CDR1 and CDR2 (germline): SEHNR, FQNEAQ (reference sequence). The source of this sequence is a man aged 30 to 45 in good health and CMV-seropositive. Sequencing input: PBMCs. This chain joins TRBV7-9 and TRBJ2-5; D may be TRBD1 (6 bases). The assigned J gene may be wrong: the sequence end matches TRBJ2-7 better. CDR3 region: CASSLGPGDEQYF. The CDR3 nucleotides read TGTGCCAGCAGCTTAGGACCAGGGGACGAGCAGTACTTC.